The 19 T cell receptor beta chains in this list originate from one sample, sequenced in a study of CD8 T cells in ankylosing spondylitis (dated by TCRdb to 2016 to 2017). Library construction relied on 5' RACE. Sequencer: Illumina HiSeq 2500. Using fastp trimming at Q25 and MiXCR clonotype assembly, TCRdb reanalyzed the public sequencing data and kept in-frame beta chains. Here each entry gathers all rows of one CDR3 protein and keeps the most common genes and DNA. Recorded for this sample are just over 300,000 distinct CDR3 sequences; around 21% of them occurred a single time. Roughly 3.4% of the sample is taken by the ten largest. Sequencing was carried out using blood, either unsorted or a sorted T cell fraction (not recorded which). These receptors were obtained from a female donor with ankylosing spondylitis or in good health (not recorded which).

V is TRBV20-1 and J is TRBJ2-7; perhaps TRBD2 as D (6 bases). Per germline, CDR1 DFQATT and CDR2 SNEGSKA (reference sequence). V was cut by 4 bases and J by 0 bases, with 13 bases left in between. The length of the CDR3 is 14 residues. The DNA of the CDR3 is TGCAGTGCTAAAACCGGGAGTCCCTCCTACGAGCAGTACTTC. As protein: CSAKTGSPSYEQYF.

This clonotype has a handful of counts. V usage is TRBV6-1 and J usage is TRBJ2-7; D is ambiguous. Trimming removed 7 bases from V and 2 bases from J, with 15 bases in between. CDR3 length equals 14 residues. Germline values: CDR1 MNHNS, CDR2 SASEGT. The CDR3 nucleotides are TGTGCCAGCACGGCGAGGAAAGGACCCTACGAGCAGTACTTC. Translated: CASTARKGPYEQYF.

This clonotype has a handful of counts. V and J are TRBV7-2 and TRBJ2-2; 13 bases fit TRBD2. The junction had 3 bases not matched to a gene; V was cut back by 4 bases and J by 7 bases. The V gene's germline CDR1 is SGHTA and CDR2 FQGNSA. This CDR3 has 15 residues. The CDR3 sequence: CASSWGLAGLGELFF. The DNA of the CDR3 is TGTGCCAGCAGCTGGGGACTAGCGGGGCTCGGGGAGCTGTTTTTT.

V is TRBV14 and J is TRBJ1-6; D is uncertain. V gave up 4 bases and J gave up 10 bases, with 17 bases separating them. The CDR3 has 15 amino acids. Germline V CDR1 and CDR2: SGHDN, FVKESK. CDR3 coding DNA: TGTGCCAGCAGCCGCCTAGCAGGAAGCCGATCACCCCTCCACTTT. It yields the protein CASSRLAGSRSPLHF.

In its sample, this clonotype was seen a few times. The chain links TRBV20-1 to TRBJ1-5; 7 bases agree with TRBD1. The V gene end was trimmed by 3 bases and the J gene end by 5 bases; junction bases not matched to a gene: 16. Germline V gene data show CDR1 as DFQATT and CDR2 as SNEGSKA (reference sequence). This CDR3 contains 17 residues. The CDR3 DNA follows: TGCAGTGCTAGTGCGGGACAGTATCGCAAGGGCGATCAGCCCCAGCATTTT. The encoded protein is CSASAGQYRKGDQPQHF.

A few counts support this clonotype. The rearrangement links TRBV12-3 or TRBV12-4 to TRBJ2-1, with 9 bases matching TRBD2. J gave up 6 bases and V 6 bases, and 9 bases lay outside the gene matches. The CDR3 runs 15 residues. The CDR3 here is CASRRRREGPNEQFF. As DNA, the CDR3 is TGTGCCAGCAGGCGCCGGCGGGAGGGCCCCAATGAGCAGTTCTTC.

This clonotype was counted ten times or more. This chain links TRBV20-1 with TRBJ2-5; the match to TRBD2 covers 8 bases. Germline-derived CDR1 and CDR2 are DFQATT and SNEGSKA (reference sequence). This CDR3 is built from 15 residues. The V and J ends lost 0 bases and 4 bases, in that order; junction bases with no gene match: 7. DNA of the CDR3: TGCAGTGCTAGAGATCCGAGCGGGAGAGGAGAGACCCAGTACTTC. Protein sequence: CSARDPSGRGETQYF.

The gene calls are TRBV28 and TRBJ2-1; TRBD2 agrees at 9 bases. There are 15 residues in the CDR3. Germline lookup yields CDR1 MDHEN and CDR2 SYDVKM. The V segment lost 1 base and the J segment 6 bases; nucleotides outside the gene matches: 4. This CDR3 is CASSLSSGNRNEQFF. The CDR3 nucleotides read TGTGCCAGCAGTTTATCTAGCGGGAACCGCAATGAGCAGTTCTTC.

This clonotype was counted between two and nine times. The rearrangement joins TRBV12-3 or TRBV12-4 to TRBJ1-6; 8 bases match TRBD1. Trimming at V came to 5 bases and at J to 9 bases, leaving 6 bases not matched to a gene. This CDR3 spans 14 amino acids. This CDR3 is CASSLDRVGSPLHF. The CDR3 DNA reads as TGTGCCAGCAGTCTGGACAGGGTGGGTTCACCCCTCCACTTT.

V gene TRBV5-6 combines with J gene TRBJ2-3, with TRBD2 matching over 11 bases. The germline CDR1 and CDR2 sequences are SGHDT and YYEEEE. The V and J ends lost 2 bases and 3 bases, in that order; junction bases with no gene match: 5. This CDR3 is built from 16 residues. The CDR3 reads CASSFLLAGETDTQYF. CDR3 bases: TGTGCCAGCAGCTTCCTACTAGCGGGAGAGACAGATACGCAGTATTTT.

This clonotype was seen only a few times. In nucleotides, the CDR3 is TGTGCCAGCAGCTTGAGTGGGACATACTATCAGCCCCAGCATTTT. Translating gives CASSLSGTYYQPQHF. The chain links TRBV5-6 to TRBJ1-5, with D perhaps TRBD1 (6 bases). Germline CDR1 is SGHDT and CDR2 is YYEEEE. Trimming cost V 1 base and J 5 bases, with 13 bases left between them. This CDR3 spans 15 amino acids.

This clonotype was detected many times. The chain carries TRBV20-1 and TRBJ2-2; TRBD1 is a possible D gene (6 bases). V was cut by 6 bases and J by 5 bases, with 13 bases left in between. This CDR3 has 13 amino acids. CDR1 DFQATT and CDR2 SNEGSKA come from the germline V gene (reference sequence). CDR3 nucleotides: TGCAGTGCCAGTGCCACAGGGACCGGGGAGCTGTTTTTT. This encodes CSASATGTGELFF.

This clonotype showed up just a few times. V and J are TRBV19 and TRBJ2-2; D call uncertain. CDR1 is LNHDA, CDR2 SQIVND, per germline (reference sequence). There are 12 residues in the CDR3. Trimming cost V 7 bases and J 6 bases, with 9 bases left between them. CDR3 nucleotide sequence: TGTGCCAGTAATAAGTTCGCCGGGGAGCTGTTTTTT. Encoded protein: CASNKFAGELFF.

This clonotype was found many times. The genes are TRBV10-3 and TRBJ2-1; D gene ambiguous. The germline V and J ends were trimmed by 4 bases and 7 bases, with 20 bases remaining between them. Germline assignment: CDR1 ENHRY and CDR2 SYGVKD. CDR3 size: 16 residues. CDR3 in amino acids: CAISGGGLEVGNEQFF. As DNA, the CDR3 is TGTGCCATCAGTGGCGGTGGGCTAGAAGTTGGGAATGAGCAGTTCTTC.

The chain recombines TRBV27 with TRBJ2-7, with D tentatively TRBD2 (7 bases). V lost 5 bases and J lost 3, with 17 bases in between. Germline V CDR1 and CDR2: MNHEY, SMNVEV (reference sequence). This CDR3 contains 15 residues. This CDR3 is CASSRTGGQGYEQYF. CDR3 DNA sequence: TGTGCCAGCAGTCGGACCGGGGGGCAGGGCTACGAGCAGTACTTC.

The chain links TRBV10-3 to TRBJ1-2; TRBD1 matches 7 bases. V dropped 7 bases and J dropped 0; count of bases not matched to a gene: 5. The CDR3 loop spans 14 amino acids. Germline V lookup: CDR1 ENHRY, CDR2 SYGVKD. CDR3 loop: CAITRTGANYGYTF. The DNA for the CDR3 is TGTGCCATCACCAGGACAGGAGCTAACTATGGCTACACCTTC.

The chain combines TRBV2 with TRBJ2-1, with 8 nucleotides matching TRBD2. V was clipped by 6 bases and J by 3 bases; unmatched bases: 7. The germline V gene encodes CDR1 SNHLY and CDR2 FYNNEI. CDR3 length: 15 residues. The CDR3 spells CASRDSLADYNEQFF. In nucleotides, the CDR3 is TGTGCCAGCAGGGATTCACTAGCGGACTACAATGAGCAGTTCTTC.

The rearrangement links TRBV20-1 to TRBJ2-1; 7 positions agree with TRBD2. V was clipped by 5 bases and J by 12 bases; unmatched bases: 16. Germline CDR1 and CDR2: DFQATT and SNEGSKA (reference sequence). This CDR3 is 14 amino acids long. The CDR3 spells CSAQPSGLVRWQFF. CDR3 sequence (DNA): TGCAGTGCTCAGCCCTCAGGACTAGTCCGTTGGCAGTTCTTC.

The CDR3 DNA follows: TGTGCCAGCAGAATCAGGGAGGAAGCTTTCTTT. This codes for CASRIREEAFF. This chain connects TRBV28 to TRBJ1-1, with D possibly TRBD1 on 5 matching bases. The V end lost 6 bases, the J end lost 8 bases, and 10 bases lay between the germline ends. The CDR3 sequence is 11 residues long. Germline values: CDR1 MDHEN, CDR2 SYDVKM.